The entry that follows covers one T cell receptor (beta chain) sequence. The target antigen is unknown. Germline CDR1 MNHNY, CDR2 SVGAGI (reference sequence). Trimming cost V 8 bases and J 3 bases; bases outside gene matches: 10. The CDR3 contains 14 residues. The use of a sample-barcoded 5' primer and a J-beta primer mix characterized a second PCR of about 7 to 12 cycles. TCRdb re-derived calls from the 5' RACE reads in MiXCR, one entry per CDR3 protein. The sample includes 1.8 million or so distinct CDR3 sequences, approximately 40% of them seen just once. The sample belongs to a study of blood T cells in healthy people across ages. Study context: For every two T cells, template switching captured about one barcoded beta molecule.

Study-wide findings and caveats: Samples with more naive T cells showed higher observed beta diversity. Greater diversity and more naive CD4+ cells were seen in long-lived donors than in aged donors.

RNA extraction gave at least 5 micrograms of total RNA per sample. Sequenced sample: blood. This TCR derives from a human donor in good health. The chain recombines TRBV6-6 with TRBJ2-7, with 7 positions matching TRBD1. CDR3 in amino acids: CASHKGDRFYEQYF. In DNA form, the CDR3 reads TGTGCCAGCCATAAGGGGGACAGATTCTACGAGCAGTACTTC.